This TCR beta chain was recorded in a study of cytomegalovirus exposure and HLA in healthy donors. Study-level findings and limits: The number of N-insertions in an Asian-associated ancestry cluster was reportedly below the approximately 700-donor mean in a later analysis.

The CDR3 sequence is 12 residues long. Trimming cost V 4 bases and J 0 bases, with 6 bases left between them. CDR1 SQVTM and CDR2 ANQGSEA come from the germline V gene. A remark on this clone: No antigen is known for it.

This PCR relied on a set of 60 Vbeta primers and 13 Jbeta primers. Source study methods: A follow-up analysis tallied tens of millions of unique TCR beta chains, roughly 11 million shared. Some clones are missing from TCRdb's copy, which holds only in-frame ones; the method was immunoSEQ multiplex PCR. V and J calls and clone size are copied from that table; D and trimming were computed from the DNA. The sample consists of more than 95,000 clones, around 61% of them appearing once. The sequence was collected from a woman aged 45-65 years in good health and CMV-seronegative. The genes are TRBV29-1 and TRBJ1-1; D is uncertain. The specimen sequenced was PBMCs. The CDR3 DNA is TGCAGCGTTGTTTCGGTGAACACTGAAGCTTTCTTT. This translates into CSVVSVNTEAFF.